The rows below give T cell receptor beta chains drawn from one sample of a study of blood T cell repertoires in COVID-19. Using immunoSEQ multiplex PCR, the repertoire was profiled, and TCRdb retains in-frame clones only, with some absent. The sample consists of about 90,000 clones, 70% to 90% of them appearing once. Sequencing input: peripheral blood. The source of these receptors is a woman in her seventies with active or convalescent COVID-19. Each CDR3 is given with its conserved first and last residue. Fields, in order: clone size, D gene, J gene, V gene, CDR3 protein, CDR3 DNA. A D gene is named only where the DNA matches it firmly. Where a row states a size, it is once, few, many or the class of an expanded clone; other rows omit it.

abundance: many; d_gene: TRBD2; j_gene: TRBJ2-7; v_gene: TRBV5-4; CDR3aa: CATQRGGDLVYEQYF; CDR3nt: TGTGCCACTCAAAGGGGAGGGGATCTTGTGTACGAGCAGTACTTC
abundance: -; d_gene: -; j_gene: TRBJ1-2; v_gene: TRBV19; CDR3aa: CASRTDTFYGYTF; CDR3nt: TGTGCCAGTAGGACGGACACTTTCTATGGCTACACCTTC
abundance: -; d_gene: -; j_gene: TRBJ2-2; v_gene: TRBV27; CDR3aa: CASSPGGFTGELFF; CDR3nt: TGTGCCAGCAGTCCAGGGGGGTTCACCGGGGAGCTGTTTTTT
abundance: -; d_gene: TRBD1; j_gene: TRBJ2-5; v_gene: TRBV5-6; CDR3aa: CASSSGQGGETQYF; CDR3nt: TGTGCCAGCAGCTCCGGACAGGGAGGCGAGACCCAGTACTTC
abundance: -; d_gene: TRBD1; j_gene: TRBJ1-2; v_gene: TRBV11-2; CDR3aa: CASSLAFQGAKTNYGYTF; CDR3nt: TGTGCCAGCAGCTTAGCATTCCAGGGGGCGAAGACTAACTATGGCTACACCTTC
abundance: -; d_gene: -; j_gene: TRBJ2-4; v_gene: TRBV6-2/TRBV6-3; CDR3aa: CASSIDSGVNIQYF; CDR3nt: TGTGCCAGCAGCATAGACTCGGGGGTAAACATTCAGTACTTC
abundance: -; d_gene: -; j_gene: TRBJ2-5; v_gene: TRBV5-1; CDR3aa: CASSLRGGEETQYF; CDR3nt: TGCGCCAGCAGCTTGAGGGGCGGGGAAGAGACCCAGTACTTC
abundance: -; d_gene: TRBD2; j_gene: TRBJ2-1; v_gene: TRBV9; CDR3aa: CASSLRPGTRDEQFF; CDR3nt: TGTGCCAGCAGCTTAAGACCGGGGACTAGAGATGAGCAGTTCTTC
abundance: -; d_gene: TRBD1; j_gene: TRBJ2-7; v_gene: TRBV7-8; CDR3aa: CASSLGGQGATYEQYF; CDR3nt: TGTGCCAGCAGCTTGGGAGGACAGGGTGCGACCTACGAGCAGTACTTC
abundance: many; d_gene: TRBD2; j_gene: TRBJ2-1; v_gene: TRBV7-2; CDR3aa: CASSLAPRAGRTNEQFF; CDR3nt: TGTGCCAGCAGCTTAGCGCCCAGAGCGGGGCGAACTAATGAGCAGTTCTTC
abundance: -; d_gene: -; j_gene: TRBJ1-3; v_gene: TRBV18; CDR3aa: CASSPGQLGNTIYF; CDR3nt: TGTGCCAGCTCACCGGGACAACTTGGAAACACCATATATTTT
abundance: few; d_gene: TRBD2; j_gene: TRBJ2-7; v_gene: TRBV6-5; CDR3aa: CASRAFSGGAYEQYF; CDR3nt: TGTGCCAGCAGAGCATTCAGCGGGGGGGCCTACGAGCAGTACTTC
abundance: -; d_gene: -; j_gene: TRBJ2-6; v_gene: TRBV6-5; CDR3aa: CASRSQGPGANVLTF; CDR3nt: TGTGCCAGCAGATCACAGGGCCCGGGGGCCAACGTCCTGACTTTC
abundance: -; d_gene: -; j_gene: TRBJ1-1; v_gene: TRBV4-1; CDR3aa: CASSRIGVNTEAFF; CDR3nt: TGCGCCAGCAGCCGAATCGGGGTGAACACTGAAGCTTTCTTT
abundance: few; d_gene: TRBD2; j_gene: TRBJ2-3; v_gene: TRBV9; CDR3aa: CASSVRPLAGGWRDTQYF; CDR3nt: TGTGCCAGCAGCGTTCGACCCTTAGCGGGGGGCTGGCGTGATACGCAGTATTTT
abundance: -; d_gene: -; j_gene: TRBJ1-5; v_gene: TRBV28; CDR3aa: CASSSYPGGFSNQPQHF; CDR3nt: TGTGCCAGCAGTTCATACCCCGGGGGATTTAGCAATCAGCCCCAGCATTTT
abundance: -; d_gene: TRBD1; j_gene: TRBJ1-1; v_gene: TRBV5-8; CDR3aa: CASSSPGQAALEAFF; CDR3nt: TGTGCCAGCAGCTCCCCCGGACAGGCCGCACTTGAAGCTTTCTTT
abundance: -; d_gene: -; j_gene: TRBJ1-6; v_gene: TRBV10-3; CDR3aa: CAISELSSPLHF; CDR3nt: TGTGCCATCAGTGAGCTTTCTTCACCCCTCCACTTT
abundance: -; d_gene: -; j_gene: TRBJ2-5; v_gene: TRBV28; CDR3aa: CASSSDQETQYF; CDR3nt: TGTGCCAGCAGTAGCGACCAAGAGACCCAGTACTTC